This T cell receptor beta chain was sequenced for a study of blood T cell repertoires in COVID-19. Study-level background: Acute-phase and convalescent COVID-19 samples originated in the United States, Italy and Spain. T cells, B-cell-depleted T cells, or PBMCs provided the cDNA or gDNA that served as material.

The CDR3 sequence is 15 residues long. The V and J ends lost 4 bases and 0 bases respectively, with 12 bases between them. In germline, CDR1 is MDHEN, CDR2 SYDVKM. Authors' methods: Researchers report that nucleated cell counts were estimated from reference gene primer amplification. Profiling relied on immunoSEQ multiplex PCR, and the TCRdb table lists in-frame clones only, not all of them. The V and J calls and clone size come from that table; D and trimming were worked out from the DNA. The top ten hold 9% to 10% of the sample, which has 50,000 to 85,000 clones, around 80% seen once. The TCR originated in a human donor in a cohort sampled during active COVID-19. Source material: peripheral blood. The chain uses TRBV28 and TRBJ1-1, with unresolved D. The DNA of the CDR3 is TGTGCCAGCAGTTGGCCAGGCCGCATGAACACTGAAGCTTTCTTT. This translates into CASSWPGRMNTEAFF.